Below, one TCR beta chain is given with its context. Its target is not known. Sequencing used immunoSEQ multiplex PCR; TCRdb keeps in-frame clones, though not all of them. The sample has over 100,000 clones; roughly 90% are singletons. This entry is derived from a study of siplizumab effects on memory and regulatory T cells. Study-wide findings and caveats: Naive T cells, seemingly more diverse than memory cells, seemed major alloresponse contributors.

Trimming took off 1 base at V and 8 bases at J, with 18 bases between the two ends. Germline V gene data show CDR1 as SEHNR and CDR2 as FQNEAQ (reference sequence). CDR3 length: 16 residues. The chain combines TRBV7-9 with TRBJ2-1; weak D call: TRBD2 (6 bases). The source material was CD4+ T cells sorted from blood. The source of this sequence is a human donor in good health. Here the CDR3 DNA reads TGTGCCAGCAGCTTAGGAGGGTATAGCGGAGGGGATGAGCAGTTCTTC. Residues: CASSLGGYSGGDEQFF.